This passage covers 19 T cell receptor beta chains from one sample sequenced in a study of cytomegalovirus exposure and HLA in healthy donors. Sequencing was performed with immunoSEQ multiplex PCR; in TCRdb, only in-frame clones are kept and a portion is missing. The data hold roughly 100,000 clones, with about 88% observed a single time. Sequencing was performed on PBMCs. The receptors here all came from a young woman in good health and CMV-seropositive.

The chain recombines TRBV14 with TRBJ2-7; TRBD1 matches at 8 bases. V dropped 4 bases and J dropped 6; count of bases not matched to a gene: 5. Germline V CDR1 and CDR2: SGHDN, FVKESK. The CDR3 is made up of 13 amino acids. The CDR3 loop reads CASSPDRAAEQYF. In DNA, the CDR3 is TGTGCCAGCAGCCCGGACAGGGCCGCCGAGCAGTACTTC.

This sequence joins TRBV6-1 and TRBJ2-7; D might be TRBD2 (5 bases). Between the trimmed V and J ends, which lost 4 bases and 6 bases, there was a span of 16 bases. This CDR3 is built from 14 residues. Germline V lookup: CDR1 MNHNS, CDR2 SASEGT. The CDR3, as DNA: TGTGCCAGCAGTGTACTGGGATCTGGAGGCGAGCAGTACTTC. This gives the protein CASSVLGSGGEQYF.

A single count supports this clone. This chain links TRBV11-2 with TRBJ2-7; 12 positions agree with TRBD1. With V trimmed by 6 bases and J by 2 bases, 14 bases remained unmatched. CDR1 is SGHAT and CDR2 is FQNNGV in the germline V gene. The CDR3 loop spans 18 amino acids. CDR3 residues: CASRLTGTGGTRAYEQYF. The CDR3 DNA sequence: TGTGCCAGCAGACTGACCGGGACAGGGGGCACGAGGGCCTACGAGCAGTACTTC.

This rearrangement joins TRBV14 to TRBJ1-2; no firm D call. The germline V and J ends were trimmed by 0 bases and 7 bases, with 15 bases remaining between them. Germline V gene lookup returns CDR1 SGHDN and CDR2 FVKESK. The CDR3 runs 15 residues. CDR3 nucleotide sequence: TGTGCCAGCAGCCAAGATGCAGGTGCAGCTTTTGGCTACACCTTC. It yields the protein CASSQDAGAAFGYTF. The full variable domain, in which reference TRBV14 and TRBJ1-2 provide the parts outside the CDR3, is EAGVTQFPSHSVIEKGQTVTLRCDPISGHDNLYWYRRVMGKEIKFLLHFVKESKQDESGMPNNRFLAERTGGTYSTLKVQPAELEDSGVYFCASSQDAGAAFGYTFGSGTRLTVV.

The rearrangement links TRBV2 to TRBJ2-3; TRBD1 matches 9 bases. Germline V gene lookup returns CDR1 SNHLY and CDR2 FYNNEI. This CDR3 is built from 17 residues. V dropped 5 bases and J dropped 10; count of bases not matched to a gene: 19. CDR3 sequence (DNA): TGTGCCAGCAGTATACGAACAGGGGGCGCTGGGGGTGGGGCGCAGTATTTT. Translating gives CASSIRTGGAGGGAQYF.

The chain uses TRBV10-3 and TRBJ2-1; D not resolved. V lost 6 bases and J 0 bases, leaving 9 bases between the germline ends. Germline CDR1 is ENHRY and CDR2 is SYGVKD. The CDR3 covers 14 residues. The CDR3 region has the DNA TGTGCCATCAGGGCGGAGAGCTCCTACAATGAGCAGTTCTTC. It translates to CAIRAESSYNEQFF.

This chain's CDR3 is CASSHSPGQFTDTQYF. CDR3 sequence (DNA): TGTGCCAGCAGCCACTCCCCGGGACAGTTTACGGATACGCAGTATTTT. The V call is TRBV4-2, the J call TRBJ2-3; 7 positions agree with TRBD1. Germline V gives CDR1 LGHNA, CDR2 YNFKEQ. V shed 3 bases, J shed 6 bases, and the junction held 12 bases outside the gene matches. The CDR3 covers 16 residues.

The V gene is TRBV18, the J gene TRBJ2-1, with a possible D match to TRBD1 (5 bases). CDR1 and CDR2 (germline): KGHSH, LQKENI. This CDR3 has 14 amino acids. V lost 5 bases, J lost 6 bases, and 14 bases lay in between. The CDR3, as DNA: TGTGCCAGCTCAACGCAGGGCTCCGTCAATGAGCAGTTCTTC. It is translated as CASSTQGSVNEQFF.

The gene calls are TRBV6-1 and TRBJ2-2, with 7 bases identical to TRBD1. Germline CDR1 is MNHNS and CDR2 is SASEGT. V lost 6 bases, J lost 6 bases, and 7 bases stayed unmatched. The CDR3 covers 14 residues. The CDR3 DNA reads TGTGCCAGCAGCAGAGACAGGGTTTCCGGGGAGCTGTTTTTT. It encodes CASSRDRVSGELFF.

V gene TRBV19 combines with J gene TRBJ2-1; 8 bases fit TRBD1. J gave up 4 bases and V 5 bases, and 7 bases lay outside the gene matches. The CDR3 is 15 residues long. The germline V gene encodes CDR1 LNHDA and CDR2 SQIVND (reference sequence). The CDR3 DNA is TGTGCCAGTAGTCGACAGGGGAACTCTTACAATGAGCAGTTCTTC. This translates into CASSRQGNSYNEQFF.

This chain links TRBV4-1 with TRBJ1-1; possible D gene TRBD1, 5 bases. V lost 3 bases, J lost 1 base, and 12 bases lay in between. Germline V gene data show CDR1 as MGHRA and CDR2 as YSYEKL. The CDR3 covers 15 residues. Here the CDR3 reads CASSQEGLGNTEAFF. In nucleotides, the CDR3 is TGCGCCAGCAGCCAGGAGGGGCTCGGGAACACTGAAGCTTTCTTT.

A single count supports this clone. The V and J genes are TRBV6-6 and TRBJ2-7, with D possibly being TRBD2 (6 bases). This CDR3 has 13 residues. Germline V gene lookup returns CDR1 MNHNY and CDR2 SVGAGI (reference sequence). With 2 bases removed from V and 3 bases from J, the gap between germline ends came to 8 bases. DNA of the CDR3: TGTGCCAGCAGTTACGGGGGGATCTACGAGCAGTACTTC. Its protein is CASSYGGIYEQYF.

This clone was seen only once. The rearrangement joins TRBV7-3 to TRBJ2-3; no clear D. The CDR3 extends over 13 amino acids. Trimming took 1 base from V and 3 from J, leaving 5 bases between them. The germline gives CDR1 SGHTA, CDR2 FQGTGA. CDR3 region: CASSLIRTDTQYF. CDR3 DNA sequence: TGTGCCAGCAGCTTAATCCGGACAGATACGCAGTATTTT.

This clone was picked up a small number of times. J is TRBJ1-5 and V is TRBV19, with TRBD1 as a possible D gene (5 bases). This CDR3 region has 13 residues. The germline CDR1 and CDR2 sequences are LNHDA and SQIVND (reference sequence). Trimming took 3 bases from V and 4 from J, leaving 7 bases between them. For the CDR3, the DNA is TGTGCCAGTAGTATGCGACAGAATCAGCCCCAGCATTTT. This sequence encodes CASSMRQNQPQHF.

V is TRBV6-5 and J is TRBJ2-7; D ambiguous. V lost 11 bases and J lost 0, with 8 bases in between. Germline V gene lookup returns CDR1 MNHEY and CDR2 SVGAGI. The CDR3 contains 11 residues. This CDR3 reads CAGKSSYEQYF. CDR3 coding DNA: TGTGCCGGCAAGAGCTCCTACGAGCAGTACTTC.

This chain connects TRBV27 to TRBJ1-2; 10 nucleotides line up with TRBD1. Germline V CDR1 and CDR2: MNHEY, SMNVEV (reference sequence). The CDR3 loop spans 14 amino acids. The V and J ends lost 5 bases and 7 bases, in that order; junction bases with no gene match: 7. Here the CDR3 reads CASSRTGGLGGYTF. For the CDR3, the DNA is TGTGCCAGCAGTAGGACAGGGGGATTGGGTGGCTACACCTTC.

This sequence joins TRBV10-2 and TRBJ1-5, with D perhaps TRBD1 (6 bases). The CDR3 has 16 residues. CDR1 WSHSY and CDR2 SAAADI come from the germline V gene. V lost 3 bases and J 6 bases, leaving 18 bases between the germline ends. The CDR3 here is CASSEFGQGLSQPQHF. The DNA for the CDR3 is TGCGCCAGCAGTGAATTTGGGCAGGGGTTGAGTCAGCCCCAGCATTTT.

The chain links TRBV4-1 to TRBJ2-5, with 7 bases fitting TRBD2. Unmatched junction bases numbered 11, after V lost 6 bases and J lost 7 bases. The CDR3 is 14 amino acids. Germline values: CDR1 MGHRA, CDR2 YSYEKL. CDR3 sequence: CASRRLAGAGTQYF. Here the CDR3 DNA reads TGCGCCAGCAGAAGACTAGCCGGTGCGGGGACCCAGTACTTC.

V is TRBV5-4 and J is TRBJ2-4; 11 nucleotides match TRBD2. V lost 5 bases to trimming and J lost 0 bases; unmatched junction nucleotides: 1. Germline assignment: CDR1 SGHNT and CDR2 YYREEE (reference sequence). The CDR3 is 15 amino acids. The CDR3 reads CASSGTSGAKNIQYF. CDR3 bases: TGTGCCAGCAGTGGGACTAGCGGAGCCAAAAACATTCAGTACTTC.